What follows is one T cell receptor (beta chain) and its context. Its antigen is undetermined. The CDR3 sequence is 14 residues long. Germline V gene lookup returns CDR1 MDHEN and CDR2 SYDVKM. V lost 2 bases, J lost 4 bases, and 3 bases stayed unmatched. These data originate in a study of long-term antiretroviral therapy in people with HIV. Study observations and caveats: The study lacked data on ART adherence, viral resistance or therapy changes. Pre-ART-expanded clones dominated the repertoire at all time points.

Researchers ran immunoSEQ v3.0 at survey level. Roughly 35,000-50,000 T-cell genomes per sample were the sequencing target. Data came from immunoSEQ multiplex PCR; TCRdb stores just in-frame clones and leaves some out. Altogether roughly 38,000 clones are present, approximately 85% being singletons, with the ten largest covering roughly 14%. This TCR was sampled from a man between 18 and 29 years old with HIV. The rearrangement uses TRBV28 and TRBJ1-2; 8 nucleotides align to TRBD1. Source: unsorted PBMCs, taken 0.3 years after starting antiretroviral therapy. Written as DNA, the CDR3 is TGTGCCAGCAGTTTACCACAGGGGGGCTATGGCTACACCTTC. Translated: CASSLPQGGYGYTF.